This is a list of T cell receptor beta chains from one sample in a study of CD8+ T cells in alopecia areata. The assay was immunoSEQ multiplex PCR, and TCRdb's table has in-frame clones only and misses some. The sample holds about 180,000 clones; around three fifths are singletons and the top ten take around 15%. This material consisted of CD4+ T cells sorted from blood, taken at week 0. All receptors derive from a human donor with alopecia areata. The CDR3 runs from the conserved cysteine through the conserved F or W. A D gene is named only where the DNA matches it firmly. Expanded clones get a size class; other rows say once, few or many, or leave the size out.

d_call	v_call	j_call	clone_size	cdr3_nt	cdr3_aa
TRBD2	TRBV19	TRBJ2-1	.	TGTGCCAGTAATCCGGGACTAGCGGTTTACAATGAGCAGTTCTTC	CASNPGLAVYNEQFF
.	TRBV11-2	TRBJ2-5	few	TGTGCCAGCAGCCTCAGAAAACTAGCCGGACAAGAGACCCAGTACTTC	CASSLRKLAGQETQYF
.	TRBV29-1	TRBJ1-1	.	TGCAGCGTTGTTACGGTTCTGAACACTGAAGCTTTCTTT	CSVVTVLNTEAFF
.	TRBV29-1	TRBJ1-1	.	TGCAGCGTTGGCCAGGGAGGCACTGAAGCTTTCTTT	CSVGQGGTEAFF
.	TRBV29-1	TRBJ2-5	few	TGCAGCGCCCGTGGGGGCCGGGGGGAGACCCAGTACTTC	CSARGGRGETQYF
.	TRBV19	TRBJ1-2	few	TGTGCCAGTAGTCTTAACGACAAGGGTAACGGCTACACCTTC	CASSLNDKGNGYTF
.	TRBV9	TRBJ2-3	.	TGTGCCAGCAGCGTCGGACTAGCAGGGGGGGATACGCAGTATTTT	CASSVGLAGGDTQYF
.	TRBV7-2	TRBJ1-2	.	TGTGCCAGCAGCTTAGGGCAGAGCGGGGGCTACACCTTC	CASSLGQSGGYTF
.	TRBV6-5	TRBJ2-7	.	TGTGCCAGCAGTTACTCGTCTAACTACGAGCAGTACTTC	CASSYSSNYEQYF
.	TRBV7-2	TRBJ2-7	.	TGTGCCAGCAGCTTAAATCCCGGGCGATACGAGCAGTACTTC	CASSLNPGRYEQYF
TRBD1	TRBV5-6	TRBJ2-5	.	TGTGCCAGCAGCTCCCACAGGGGGGAAGAGACCCAGTACTTC	CASSSHRGEETQYF
.	TRBV7-7	TRBJ2-5	.	TGTGCTAGCAGCTTAGGCCGGGGGGCAGATCGAGAGACCCAGTACTTC	CASSLGRGADRETQYF
.	TRBV19	TRBJ1-2	.	TGTGCCAGTAGTATAGCTATTGGCGAAGACTATGGCTACACCTTC	CASSIAIGEDYGYTF
.	TRBV5-1	TRBJ1-2	.	TGCGCCAGCAGCCCCCAGACAGGTTATGGCTACACCTTC	CASSPQTGYGYTF
TRBD1	TRBV6-1	TRBJ2-2	few	TGTGCCAGCAACCTCGACAGGGGGAACACCGGGGAGCTGTTTTTT	CASNLDRGNTGELFF
TRBD1	TRBV5-5	TRBJ1-5	.	TGTGCCAGCAGCTGGGGACAGGGGGCGACTCAGCCCCAGCATTTT	CASSWGQGATQPQHF
TRBD1	TRBV28	TRBJ1-2	few	TGTGCTGCCCTTCGTCCGGGACAGGGGGCGGATGGCTACACCTTC	CAALRPGQGADGYTF
TRBD1	TRBV2	TRBJ1-2	.	TGTGCCAGCAGTACCCCGGGACAGCACTATGGCTACACCTTC	CASSTPGQHYGYTF
.	TRBV12-5	TRBJ2-5	many	TGTGCTAGTGGTCCAGGACAGATCCAAGAGACCCAGTACTTC	CASGPGQIQETQYF
TRBD2	TRBV7-2	TRBJ2-3	.	TGTGCCAGCAGCCGGGGGGGGCCCGTATTGGATACGCAGTATTTT	CASSRGGPVLDTQYF
.	TRBV25-1	TRBJ2-5	.	TGTGCCAGCTTGGGATTAGAGACCCAGTACTTC	CASLGLETQYF
TRBD1	TRBV5-6	TRBJ1-1	few	TGTGCCAGCAGCTTCGGACAGGGGAACACTGAAGCTTTCTTT	CASSFGQGNTEAFF
.	TRBV9	TRBJ2-5	.	TGTGCCAGCAGCGTAGCGGTTCAGGCTGAGACCCAGTACTTC	CASSVAVQAETQYF
.	TRBV7-9	TRBJ1-6	few	TGTGCCAGCAGCCGAGGAACTTATTCACCCCTCCACTTT	CASSRGTYSPLHF
.	TRBV2	TRBJ2-2	.	TGTGCCAGCGGTAGCAGGGCGAACACCGGGGAGCTGTTTTTT	CASGSRANTGELFF
.	TRBV7-8	TRBJ2-7	.	TGTGCCAGCAGCTCCGCGGGACATAGCTACGAGCAGTACTTC	CASSSAGHSYEQYF
.	TRBV11-2	TRBJ2-1	few	TGTGCCAGCAGCTCCTCGACTATTGAGCAGTTCTTC	CASSSSTIEQFF
.	TRBV29-1	TRBJ1-1	.	TGCAGCGTCCGAGGACGGGTATCGAACACTGAAGCTTTCTTT	CSVRGRVSNTEAFF
TRBD1	TRBV29-1	TRBJ2-3	.	TGCAGCGTTGAATTCCTATTGACAGGGCTTCCCACAGATACGCAGTATTTT	CSVEFLLTGLPTDTQYF
TRBD1	TRBV11-2	TRBJ2-3	many	TGTGCCAGCAGCTCAGGGACAGGGGCTAGCACAGATACGCAGTATTTT	CASSSGTGASTDTQYF
.	TRBV7-9	TRBJ2-5	.	TGTGCCAGCAGCTTAGTTGGGCCACAAGAGACCCAGTACTTC	CASSLVGPQETQYF
TRBD1	TRBV27	TRBJ2-1	.	TGTGCCAGCAGCCCGGGACAGGGTCCCTACAATGAGCAGTTCTTC	CASSPGQGPYNEQFF
TRBD1	TRBV2	TRBJ1-1	.	TGTGCCAGCAGACCGGACAGGGGCGGAGGCGCTGAAGCTTTCTTT	CASRPDRGGGAEAFF
.	TRBV13	TRBJ2-2	.	TGTGCCAGCAGCCTAACAGGGCGAGTCGCCGGGGAGCTGTTTTTT	CASSLTGRVAGELFF
.	TRBV11-2	TRBJ1-1	.	TGTGCCAGCAGCCAATCGACAGCCGGGGGAGCTTTCTTT	CASSQSTAGGAFF
TRBD1	TRBV4-1	TRBJ2-2	.	TGCGCCAGCAGCCAAGCACCCGACAGGGCCCGTCTTAACACCGGGGAGCTGTTTTTT	CASSQAPDRARLNTGELFF
.	TRBV29-1	TRBJ1-1	.	TGCAGCGTTGATAGAGGGACATCGATTGAAGCTTTCTTT	CSVDRGTSIEAFF
.	TRBV4-1	TRBJ1-2	.	TGCGCCAGCAGCCAACGTGGCGACAGTCCGTATGGCTACACCTTC	CASSQRGDSPYGYTF
.	TRBV2	TRBJ1-6	.	TGTGCCAGCAGTGCTCGGGGAAATAATTCACCCCTCCACTTT	CASSARGNNSPLHF
.	TRBV30	TRBJ1-5	.	TGTGCCTGGAGTAACTCCGAGGGTCAGCCCCAGCATTTT	CAWSNSEGQPQHF
.	TRBV15	TRBJ2-1	once	TGTGCCACCAGCAGAGAATACAATGAGCAGTTCTTC	CATSREYNEQFF
.	TRBV7-3	TRBJ2-5	.	TGTGCCAGCAGCTTAGCTACTCAAGAGACCCAGTACTTC	CASSLATQETQYF